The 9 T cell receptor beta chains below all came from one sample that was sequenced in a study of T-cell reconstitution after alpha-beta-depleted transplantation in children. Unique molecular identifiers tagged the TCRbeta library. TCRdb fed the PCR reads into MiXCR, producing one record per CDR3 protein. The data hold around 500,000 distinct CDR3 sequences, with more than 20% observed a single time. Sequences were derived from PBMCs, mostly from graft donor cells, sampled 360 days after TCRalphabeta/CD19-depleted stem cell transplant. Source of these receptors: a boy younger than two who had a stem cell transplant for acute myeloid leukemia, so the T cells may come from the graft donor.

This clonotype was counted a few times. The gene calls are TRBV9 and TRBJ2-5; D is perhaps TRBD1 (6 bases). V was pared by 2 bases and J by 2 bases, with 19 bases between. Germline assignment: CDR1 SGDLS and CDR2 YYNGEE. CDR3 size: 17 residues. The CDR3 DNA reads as TGTGCCAGCAGCGTGCTCCCGGGACAACCCAGGCAAGAGACCCAGTACTTC. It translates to CASSVLPGQPRQETQYF.

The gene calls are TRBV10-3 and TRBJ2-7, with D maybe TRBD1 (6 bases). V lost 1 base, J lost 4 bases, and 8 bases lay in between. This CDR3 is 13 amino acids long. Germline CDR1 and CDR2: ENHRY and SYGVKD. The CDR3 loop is CAISELRGYEQYF. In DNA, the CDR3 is TGTGCCATCAGTGAGTTAAGGGGGTACGAGCAGTACTTC.

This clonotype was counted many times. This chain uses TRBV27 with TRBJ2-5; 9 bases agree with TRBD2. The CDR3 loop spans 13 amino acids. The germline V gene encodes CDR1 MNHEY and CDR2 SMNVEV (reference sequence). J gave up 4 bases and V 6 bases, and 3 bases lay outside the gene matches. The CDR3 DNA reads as TGTGCCAGCAGCTTGACTAGCGGAGAGACCCAGTACTTC. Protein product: CASSLTSGETQYF.

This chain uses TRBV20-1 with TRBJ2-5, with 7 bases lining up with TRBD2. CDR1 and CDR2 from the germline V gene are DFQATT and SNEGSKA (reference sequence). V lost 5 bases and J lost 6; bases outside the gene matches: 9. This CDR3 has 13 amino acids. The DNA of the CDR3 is TGCAGTGCTGGACGGGACTACCTTAAGACCCAGTACTTC. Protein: CSAGRDYLKTQYF.

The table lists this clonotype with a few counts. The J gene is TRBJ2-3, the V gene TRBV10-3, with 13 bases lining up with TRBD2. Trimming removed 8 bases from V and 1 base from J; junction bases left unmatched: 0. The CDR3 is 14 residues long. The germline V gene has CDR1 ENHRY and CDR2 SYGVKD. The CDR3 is CAIGLAGGTDTQYF. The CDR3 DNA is TGTGCCATCGGACTAGCGGGGGGCACAGATACGCAGTATTTT.

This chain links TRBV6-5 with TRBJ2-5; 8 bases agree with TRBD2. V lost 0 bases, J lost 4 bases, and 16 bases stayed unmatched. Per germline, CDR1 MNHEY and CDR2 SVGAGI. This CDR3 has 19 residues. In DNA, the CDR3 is TGTGCCAGCAGTTACTCGTACGGGGGGGCCTCAGGAGAACGAGAGACCCAGTACTTC. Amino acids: CASSYSYGGASGERETQYF.

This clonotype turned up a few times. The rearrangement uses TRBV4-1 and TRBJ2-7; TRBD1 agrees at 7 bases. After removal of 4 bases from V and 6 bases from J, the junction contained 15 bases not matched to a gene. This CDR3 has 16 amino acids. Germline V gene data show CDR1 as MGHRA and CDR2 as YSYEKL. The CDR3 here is CASSPSSHDRASEQYV. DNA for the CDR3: TGCGCCAGCAGCCCATCGTCGCATGACAGGGCAAGCGAGCAGTACGTC.

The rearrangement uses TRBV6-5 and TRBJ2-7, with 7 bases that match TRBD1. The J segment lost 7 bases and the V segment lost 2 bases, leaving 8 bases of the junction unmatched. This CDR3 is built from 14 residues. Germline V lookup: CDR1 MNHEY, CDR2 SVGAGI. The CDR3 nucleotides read TGTGCCAGCAGTTACGACAGGGTACGTGGGGAGCAGTACTTC. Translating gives CASSYDRVRGEQYF.

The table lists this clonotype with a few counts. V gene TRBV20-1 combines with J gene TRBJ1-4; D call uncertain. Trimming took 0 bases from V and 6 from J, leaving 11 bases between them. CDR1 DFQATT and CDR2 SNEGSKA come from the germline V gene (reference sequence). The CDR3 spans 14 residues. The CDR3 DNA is TGCAGTGCTAGAGATTCGGGGTCAGATGAAAAACTGTTTTTT. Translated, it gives CSARDSGSDEKLFF.